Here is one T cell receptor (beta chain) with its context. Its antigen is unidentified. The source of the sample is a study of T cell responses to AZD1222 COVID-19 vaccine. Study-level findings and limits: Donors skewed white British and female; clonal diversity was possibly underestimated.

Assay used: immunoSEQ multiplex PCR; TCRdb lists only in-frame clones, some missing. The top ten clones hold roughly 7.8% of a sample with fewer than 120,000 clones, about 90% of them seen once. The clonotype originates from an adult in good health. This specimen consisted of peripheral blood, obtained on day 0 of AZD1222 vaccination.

The CDR3 loop reads CASSFTGDSFYEQYF. In DNA form, the CDR3 reads TGTGCCAGTAGTTTCACAGGAGATTCCTTCTACGAGCAGTACTTC. The chain couples TRBV19 to TRBJ2-7, with D possibly TRBD1 on 5 matching bases. V lost 5 bases and J 3 bases, leaving 17 bases between the germline ends. Looked up from germline, CDR1 is LNHDA and CDR2 is SQIVND (reference sequence). The CDR3 consists of 15 residues.